Included here is one TCR beta chain sequence, with context. In this sample, this clone turned up a few times. What this receptor recognizes is not known. Base-call qualities are not available, and no considerably larger clone is one nucleotide away. This sample was included in a study of cytomegalovirus exposure and HLA in healthy donors (dated by TCRdb to the late 2010s). With respect to the entire study: In an earlier analysis of some 550 of the donors, roughly 300 Gb of sequence data and 117 million unique TCR beta sequences from some 170 million T cells were reported. Around 320 gigabases of sequencing data and approximately 80 million unique TCR sequences were included in an early release covering about 600 HLA-typed donors. Of the 300 to 500 genotyped donors, roughly 76% were placed in the genetic ancestry cluster associated with self-reported Caucasian donors. The study aimed to test whether signatures of past pathogen exposure could be identified by cataloging public T cell receptors. The study profiled the T cell repertoires of 550 to 700 subjects by immunosequencing and related them to cytomegalovirus serostatus. Besides the first cohort of more than 650 subjects, a separate validation cohort made up of 120 different subjects was used. To predict cytomegalovirus infection status, the study brought together high-throughput TCR immunosequencing, statistical association of individual TCRs with disease status, and machine learning. A later analysis re-analyzed previously published TCR beta repertoires from approximately 670 donors and added high-resolution HLA genotyping to study TCR occurrence patterns. Rather than using new phenotypic data, the later analysis identified candidate immune exposures from TCR beta sequences and from how often those sequences occurred across donors. In an earlier analysis of 500 to 650 of the donors, high-throughput TCR beta sequencing was used to judge whether each TCR beta V gene segment behaved as functional or pseudogenic. Donor age, sex, ethnicity and CMV serostatus were collected together with the repertoire data. Genome-wide SNP genotypes for about 65% of the roughly 670 donors were used in a later genetic analysis, which treated that subset as a discovery cohort. Every repertoire in the discovery cohort had been generated on one and the same sequencing platform. HLA typing covered class I and class II loci at four-digit resolution. The number of typed donors differed by locus: about 620-630 for A, B, C, DRB1 and DQB1; approximately 520 for DQA1; around 580 for DPA1; and approximately 450 for DPB1. Several DR-DQ haplotypes were treated as single units for association and clustering because of strong linkage in the cohort. Across around 400 genotyped donors of the cohort, an average of roughly 200,000 unique TCR beta nucleotide sequences per donor were sequenced, and 15% to 20% of those sequences were non-productive. The paper's findings and limits, for the study overall: The study gave a list of 150 to 200 TCR beta chains associated with cytomegalovirus. The earlier analysis of nearly 600 of the donors excluded fewer than 20 rarely observed V segments, including chromosome 9 orphons, because counts were too low. Strong co-occurrence of HLA alleles, especially DR and DQ, made assigning TCR associations to individual alleles difficult. A later genetic analysis associated a missense DCLRE1C variant with V-gene and J-gene trimming of TCR beta chains, and an independent cohort replicated the association. A cluster of highly shared sequence variants was judged likely to be a technical artifact of the sequencing pipeline. In both the original and validation cohorts, the classifier was reported to diagnose cytomegalovirus status with high specificity and sensitivity. The authors suggested that the approach could potentially be generalized to other disease states and immunological phenotypes. According to a later analysis, TCR association rates differed among HLA loci, with DRB1 alleles showing the most associated TCRs and HLA-C alleles showing the fewest. The 87-base-pair reads could not distinguish some IMGT-functional V segments, including TRBV6-2 and TRBV6-3, so those segments were excluded. Roughly uniform sequencing depth across donors was assumed in presence/absence analyses, although this assumption may not hold. In vitro tests confirmed that a few of the cytomegalovirus-associated TCR beta chains recognize cytomegalovirus antigens. Because HLA typing was missing for some donors at each locus, association tests included only the typed subset. Broadly in line with IMGT annotations, most TCR beta V segments showed up in productive rearrangements about 87% or about 30% of the time in an earlier analysis of under 700 of the donors. A later genetic analysis reported fewer N-insertions in productive TCRs among donors in an Asian-associated ancestry cluster than the roughly 700-donor mean. For the cohort, immune exposure information was limited to CMV serostatus. A later analysis found that HLA-associated TCR beta chains were more clonally expanded and had lower generation probabilities than equally common non-associated chains. A further reported finding was that TCR beta sequences accurately predicted the HLA-A and HLA-B alleles for most subjects in the first cohort. Most CMV-associated TCR beta chains appeared to be HLA-restricted in a later analysis, and the HLA associations seemed to be driven largely by CMV exposure. In this cohort, only TCR beta chains were sequenced, and detectable features were limited by the absence of alpha or paired-chain data. Specific HLA alleles were associated with 18,000 or so TCR beta sequences at a false discovery rate of 0.05 in a later analysis. Linkage disequilibrium might explain the correlated functional status among segregating V segments, but an unknown experimental factor could not be excluded. Across donors, most TCR sequences were observed very rarely, whereas some public TCRs were present in many individuals. A later analysis reported that several top co-occurrence clusters appeared linked to parvovirus B19, influenza, CMV and Epstein-Barr virus.

Libraries came from the immunoSEQ multiplex PCR assay. For the multiplex PCR, a mixture combining 60 forward primers for TCR Vbeta segments and 13 reverse primers for TCR Jbeta segments was used. A multiplex PCR assay on genomic DNA amplified the CDR3 region of rearranged TCR beta genes. Amplified TCR beta libraries were sequenced as 87-base-pair reads on the Illumina HiSeq System. In the original analysis: In a later analysis, tens of millions of unique TCR beta chains were counted across the 690 or so repertoires, and roughly 9.9 million of these chains were shared by at least two donors. To remove PCR and sequencing errors, raw reads were error-corrected and collapsed into unique sequences using a nearest-neighbor algorithm that merged closely related sequences. V, D and J gene segments were assigned by aligning CDR3 sequences to IMGT reference sequences. For a sequence to be retained, a match of at least six nucleotides to both a V gene segment and a J gene segment was required. Rearrangements were classified as productive when the CDR3 lacked stop codons and remained in frame with V and J, and all other rearrangements were classified as non-productive. CDR3 was defined by IMGT convention, running from the second conserved V-encoded cysteine to the conserved J-encoded phenylalanine. In an earlier analysis of 550 to 650 of the donors, sequences lacking an unambiguous match to a single V gene segment were excluded. An earlier analysis of a few hundred of the donors called V segments functional above 56.7% productive rearrangements and segregating when the between-donor standard deviation exceeded 5%. A statistical classification framework was developed to diagnose cytomegalovirus status using the catalog of TCR beta chain sequences. A later analysis assigned V and J genes by comparing TCR nucleotide sequences with IMGT/GENE-DB human TR gene sequences. A later analysis assigned CDR3 sequences and most-parsimonious VDJ recombination scenarios with the TCRdist pipeline. In a later analysis, every TCR beta chain was defined by the combination of its CDR3 amino acid sequence and its V-gene family, and reads without a unique V-gene family were dropped. As a way to deal with suspected cross-contamination and a sequencing artifact, a later analysis dropped over 550 nucleotide sequences that were highly shared and had low generation probability. A later analysis calculated a clonal expansion index for each public chain from normalized within-repertoire ranks of inferred template counts. In a later analysis, generation probabilities were computed using a VDJ recombination model fitted to out-of-frame rearrangements, and the results were checked against IGoR. Hypergeometric tests were used in a later analysis to score TCR-TCR, TCR-HLA and TCR-CMV co-occurrence, with a repertoire-size bias correction applied to the TCR pairs. False discovery rates were estimated in a later analysis by permuting HLA or CMV assignments 20 times. A later analysis grouped co-occurring TCRs with DBSCAN, adding TCRdist sequence similarity when clustering within HLA-allele-positive subsets. Repertoires with fewer than 30,000 or more than 120,000 public chains were left out of co-occurrence clustering, as were a handful of repertoires with anomalous nucleotide sharing. This is the immuneACCESS table as TCRdb keeps it, with only in-frame sequences that have V and J called. A part of the clones is gone; compared with another copy, unresolved V genes explain less than half, and the rest is unexplained. V and J calls and clone size are those listed in that table; D and trimming were worked out from the DNA. Present in this sample are around 130,000 clones, roughly four fifths of which were seen just once. Of the sample, about 11% is held by the ten largest clones.

The cohort was made up of approximately 700 healthy bone marrow donors. At the time of sampling, all cohort members were nominally healthy, though unrecorded immune exposures were likely present. The donor was CMV seropositive and belonged to the group of 250 to 300 seropositive cohort members. A peripheral blood sample was provided by each donor, and peripheral blood mononuclear cells were used for TCR beta sequencing. The Qiagen DNeasy Blood Extraction Kit was used to extract genomic DNA from the blood cell samples. Per the germline V gene, MNHEY is the CDR1 and SVGAGI is the CDR2. The CDR3 contains 13 residues, cysteine and phenylalanine counted. Left in the record is the CDR3 DNA by itself, 39 bases read in frame from the first base. V is cut back by 4 bases and J by 3 bases, with 3 bases in the junction unmatched.

This chain joins TRBV6-5 to TRBJ2-7; TRBD2 lines up with 7 middle nucleotides. The receptor was derived from a male donor in good health and CMV-seropositive. The specimen was PBMCs. CDR3 loop: CASSSGGSYEQYF. The DNA sequence reads TGTGCCAGCAGTTCCGGCGGGAGCTACGAGCAGTACTTC.